The T cell receptor beta chain described here comes from a study of T cells in Graves' hyperthyroidism and ophthalmopathy. General study results and limits: Model-based prediction identified ophthalmopathy a median 6.5 months prior to its onset.

RNA transcripts gave rise to amplified TCR beta CDR3 regions. RT-PCR in the first round (using the HTBI primer set) targeted the TCR CDR3. TCRdb redid the calling of the multiplex PCR reads with MiXCR, one entry per CDR3 protein. The sample gives just under 750,000 distinct CDR3 sequences, about a third of which show up once; less than 35% is in the top ten. The CDR3 loop spans 15 amino acids. Trimming took off 1 base at V and 4 bases at J, with 11 bases between the two ends. Germline V CDR1 and CDR2: ENHRY, SYGVKD. The hyperthyroidism patients had all been newly diagnosed, and their disease duration was under 2 months. Their ages ranged from 18 to 65 years. This clonotype was seen many times. No antigen is known for it.

V is TRBV10-3 and J is TRBJ1-5; tentatively, D is TRBD1 (6 bases). This sequence was found in a woman aged 40 to 55 with Graves' hyperthyroidism. The source material was blood. CDR3 residues: CAISELGRGNQPQHF. CDR3 coding DNA: TGTGCCATCAGTGAGTTAGGCAGGGGTAATCAGCCCCAGCATTTT.